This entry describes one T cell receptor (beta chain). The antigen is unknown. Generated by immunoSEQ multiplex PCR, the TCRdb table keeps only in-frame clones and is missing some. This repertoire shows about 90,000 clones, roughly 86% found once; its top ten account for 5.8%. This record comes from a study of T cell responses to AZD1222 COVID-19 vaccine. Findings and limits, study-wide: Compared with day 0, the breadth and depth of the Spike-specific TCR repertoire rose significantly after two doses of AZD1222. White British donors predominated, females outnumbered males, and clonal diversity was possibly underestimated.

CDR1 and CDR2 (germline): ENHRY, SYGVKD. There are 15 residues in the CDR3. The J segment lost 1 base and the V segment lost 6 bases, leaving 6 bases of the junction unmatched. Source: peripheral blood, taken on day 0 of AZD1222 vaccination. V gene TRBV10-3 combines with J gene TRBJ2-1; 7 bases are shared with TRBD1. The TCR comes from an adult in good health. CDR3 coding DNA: TGTGCCATCAGACCCGACAGGGAGTCCTACAATGAGCAGTTCTTC. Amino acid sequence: CAIRPDRESYNEQFF.